A selection of T cell receptor beta chains follows, all from one sample in a study. Sequenced by immunoSEQ multiplex PCR; TCRdb stores in-frame clones only, minus some. The profile shows tens of thousands of clones, around 93% of them singletons. Sequences were obtained from PBMCs. The receptors stem from a man aged 35 to 55 with rheumatoid arthritis. Both conserved end residues are part of each CDR3.

j_call v_call cdr3_aa
TRBJ1-4 TRBV5-6 CASSSTNRGQRDEKLFF
TRBJ2-6 TRBV28 CASRDRVFNVLTF
TRBJ2-1 TRBV11-2 CASSLQGASYNEQFF
TRBJ2-7 TRBV25-1 CASSGNNQRYEQYF
TRBJ1-1 TRBV13 CASSLEGSGSEAFF
TRBJ2-2 TRBV7-2 CASSPGGVAGVGTGELFF
TRBJ1-1 TRBV11-3 CASSFGQGDRNTEAFF
TRBJ2-1 TRBV7-2 CASSLPSPPEQFF
TRBJ2-7 TRBV4-1 CASSQDRQGSYEQYF
TRBJ1-2 TRBV29-1 CSAGQGARGYTF
TRBJ2-5 TRBV7-9 CASSLDRTGHGVQETQYF
TRBJ1-6 TRBV7-2 CASSSGRLNSPLHF
TRBJ2-5 TRBV4-1 CASSQGHGVLEETQYF
TRBJ1-2 TRBV2 CASLQGQGWGYTF
TRBJ2-2 TRBV7-6 CASSFWQTNTGELFF
TRBJ1-2 TRBV6-1 CASSDREGGYGYTF
TRBJ2-7 TRBV28 CASSLLGKSYEQYF
TRBJ1-1 TRBV6-5 CASRTDRRNTEAFF
TRBJ2-5 TRBV5-4 CASSLEETQYF
TRBJ2-7 TRBV11-3 CASSSGLINEQYF
TRBJ1-2 TRBV14 CASSQDGLPGTYGYTF
TRBJ1-1 TRBV9 CASSVRGEGTEAFF
TRBJ1-1 TRBV10-3 CAISDSGRENTEAFF
TRBJ1-4 TRBV2 CAGQGASEKLFF
TRBJ2-7 TRBV14 CASSPGTGWGYEQYF